This T cell receptor beta chain was found in a study of T cells in Graves' hyperthyroidism and ophthalmopathy. General study results and limits: Expanded thyroid clonotypes (above 0.001) were mostly also found in blood.

Amplification targeted TCR beta CDR3 regions from RNA transcripts. The HTBI primer set drove a first-round RT-PCR of the TCR CDR3. Using its own MiXCR run on the multiplex PCR reads, TCRdb lists one record per CDR3 protein. The table has 400,000 to 600,000 distinct CDR3 sequences, less than 25% seen once; the top ten hold less than 30%. This clonotype was seen at least ten times. Its antigen is currently unknown. Diagnosis rested on symptoms, serum thyroxine and TRAb, thyroid ultrasound, and orbital computed tomography. Trimming shortened V by 1 base and J by 1 base, and 8 bases separated the two germline ends. The CDR3 runs to 14 residues. Germline lookup yields CDR1 MGHRA and CDR2 YSYEKL.

The sample consisted of blood. The sequence came from a man aged 18 to 30 with Graves' hyperthyroidism. V gene TRBV4-1 combines with J gene TRBJ2-7; maybe TRBD1 (5 bases). The CDR3 loop reads CASSQVGDSYEQYF. In DNA form, the CDR3 reads TGCGCCAGCAGCCAAGTAGGGGATTCCTACGAGCAGTACTTC.